This entry concerns a single T cell receptor beta chain. The sample belongs to a study of patients and donors after allogeneic stem cell transplantation. TCRdb redid the calling of the RT-PCR reads with MiXCR, one entry per CDR3 protein. The sample includes about 200,000 distinct CDR3 sequences, about 40% of them seen just once. The TCR comes from a human donor who was either an allogeneic HSCT recipient or a stem cell or donor lymphocyte infusion donor (not recorded which). It is not recorded whose cells these are; they may come from a transplant donor. The specimen sequenced was blood, either unsorted or a sorted T cell fraction (not recorded which).

The CDR3 loop is CASSPGIVEQFF. CDR3 DNA: TGTGCCAGCAGCCCGGGGATCGTTGAGCAGTTCTTC. The genes are TRBV12-3 or TRBV12-4 and TRBJ2-1, with D possibly being TRBD2 (5 bases). Trimming pared 6 bases from V and 9 bases from J, leaving 12 bases between. There are 12 residues in the CDR3.